These 10 T cell receptor delta chains came from one sample sequenced in a study of γδ T cells in repeated Plasmodium falciparum infection. TCRdb re-called clones from the multiplex PCR reads using CATT. The table has 80,000 to 95,000 delta-chain clones, approximately 1.5% seen once. Vgamma9/Vdelta2+ and Vdelta2-negative gammadelta T cells were flow-sorted from PBMC for bulk sequencing. The sample was gamma-delta T cells from blood. These receptors originate from a pool of human donors (malaria-infected and uninfected, not separated).

Note on this clone: The protein TCRdb gives is from a much larger clone and does not agree with this DNA's translation at residue 13, likely a read error; the protein shown here comes from the DNA. The J gene is TRDJ1, the V gene TRDV1; either TRDD2 or TRDD3 may supply D (8 bases each). As TCRdb names no J gene, one was assigned here on the basis of a DNA match to germline. This CDR3 contains 19 residues. Germline assignment: CDR1 TSWWSYY and CDR2 QGS. Trimming took off 2 bases at V and 3 bases at J, with 25 bases between the two ends. The CDR3 DNA reads as TGTGCTCTTGGGGAAGGCCTTCCTATTTACTGGGGGGGGGCCGATAAACTCATCTTT. Protein product: CALGEGLPIYWGGADKLIF.

This clone was seen only a few times. For this DNA, TCRdb reports the protein of a much larger clone, which diverges at residue 5, most likely from a read error; the protein presented here is translated directly from the DNA. The chain has TRDV1 and TRDJ1; D uncertain. Germline values: CDR1 TSWWSYY, CDR2 QGS. Trimming stripped 4 bases from V and 0 bases from J, with 12 bases between. The CDR3 has 15 amino acids. CDR3 bases: TGTGCTCTTGGGGGAGGGTCCCTATACACCGATAAACTCATCTTT. Protein product: CALGGGSLYTDKLIF.

There are a few counts of this clone. The TCRdb protein comes from a much larger clone and disagrees with this DNA's translation at residue 17, likely due to a read error; the protein given here is derived from the DNA. V gene TRDV1 was called; the J gene was not; the DNA was not compared with TRDD3, the D call given in the table. There are 19 residues in the CDR3. The germline V gene has CDR1 TSWWSYY and CDR2 QGS. The CDR3 is CALGEGYLRSGGYADKPIF. Here the CDR3 DNA reads TGTGCTCTTGGGGAAGGGTATCTACGCTCTGGGGGATACGCCGATAAACCCATCTTT.

Many counts were recorded for this clone. With only one base between it and a far larger clone, this is likely a read error. Within the sample, other DNA sequences also encode this same CDR3. CDR3 DNA: TGTGCCTGTGACCACCTGGGGGATACGAGCGATAAACTCATCTTC. It yields the protein CACDHLGDTSDKLIF. The J gene is TRDJ1, the V gene TRDV2, with 12 bases aligning to TRDD3. The CDR3 consists of 15 residues. Germline V gene data show CDR1 as GEAIGNYY and CDR2 as EKD.

This clone was detected only a few times. This likely came from a read error, as a far larger clone is one base away. The sample has other DNA sequences that encode this CDR3 too. The chain links TRDV1 to TRDJ1, with 11 nucleotides matching TRDD3. TCRdb leaves out the J gene; it was filled in here by matching the DNA to germline. V lost 5 bases and J lost 0; bases outside the gene matches: 26. From germline, CDR1 is TSWWSYY and CDR2 QGS. The CDR3 has 23 amino acids. CDR3 protein: CALGTAIPHWGIFTSIYTDKLIF. DNA of the CDR3: TGTGCTCTTGGGACCGCAATTCCGCACTGGGGGATATTCACGTCCATTTACACCGATAAACTCATCTTT.

This clone was seen repeatedly, ten times or more. The protein TCRdb lists belongs to a much larger clone and differs from this DNA's translation at residue 8, which points to a read error; the protein shown is made from the DNA. The chain combines TRDV1 with TRDJ1; 7 nucleotides align to TRDD3. Germline loops: CDR1 TSWWSYY, CDR2 QGS. The CDR3 runs to 20 residues. V lost 5 bases, J lost 0 bases, and 21 bases stayed unmatched. For the CDR3, the DNA is TGTGCTCTTGGGACCACCGTTGAGAACTGGGGATTTTCGTACACCGATAAACTCATCTTT. Translation gives CALGTTVENWGFSYTDKLIF.

This clone was counted at least ten times. The protein given by TCRdb reflects a much larger clone and differs at residue 15 from this DNA's translation, likely from a read error; the protein shown is the DNA's translation. No J gene was assigned, while the V gene was called as TRDV2. Germline V CDR1 and CDR2: GEAIGNYY, EKD. The length of the CDR3 is 17 residues. The DNA for the CDR3 is TGTGCCTGTGACGCGTTAACTACTCTGCGCCCGGCCGATAAACCCATCTTT. It specifies CACDALTTLRPADKPIF.

The sample holds a few counts of this clone. This sequence is one base from a far larger clone and is likely a read error. The identical CDR3 is also encoded by other nucleotide sequences in the sample. The chain carries TRDV2 and TRDJ4; no firm D call. CDR3 length: 18 amino acids. V lost 3 bases and J lost 5, with 30 bases in between. Looked up from germline, CDR1 is GEAIGNYY and CDR2 is EKD. The CDR3 region has the DNA TGTGCCTGTGACCCCCTTTTACGTTCGGGAGCTCCCAGGGAGCCCCTGATCTTT. This gives the protein CACDPLLRSGAPREPLIF.

The sample holds many counts of this clone. CDR3 region: CALGEVVRLLPRQLQHDKLIF. DNA for the CDR3: TGTGCTCTTGGGGAAGTAGTCCGTCTGCTTCCTCGACAATTACAGCACGATAAACTCATCTTT. The chain uses TRDV1 and TRDJ1, with a tentative D call TRDD2 (6 bases). The CDR3 sequence is 21 residues long. Per the germline V gene, CDR1 is TSWWSYY and CDR2 is QGS. V was cut by 2 bases and J by 4 bases, with 32 bases left in between.

With regard to this clone: The TCRdb protein, from a much larger clone, departs from this DNA's translation at residue 8, likely by read error; the protein shown derives from the DNA. Within the sample, other DNA sequences also encode this same CDR3. The V and J genes are TRDV1 and TRDJ1; 13 bases align to TRDD3. The length of the CDR3 is 26 residues. Looked up from germline, CDR1 is TSWWSYY and CDR2 is QGS. V was clipped by 2 bases and J by 0 bases; unmatched bases: 30. This CDR3 is CALGEGGPRGPPNYWGIRGNTDKLIF. CDR3 in DNA: TGTGCTCTTGGGGAAGGAGGCCCGAGAGGGCCCCCGAACTACTGGGGGATACGGGGGAACACCGATAAACTCATCTTT.